The source of this T cell receptor (beta chain) is a study of technical replicates of blood from a handful of donors. Clones were read by immunoSEQ multiplex PCR, and TCRdb kept only the in-frame ones, dropping some. The sample records approximately 79,000 clones, approximately 93% being singletons. The CDR3 is 14 amino acids. Germline CDR1 and CDR2: MNHEY and SVGAGI. Between the trimmed V and J ends, which lost 2 bases and 8 bases, there was a span of 12 bases. This TCR was sampled from a human donor in good health. V gene TRBV6-5 combines with J gene TRBJ1-4; unclear D gene. Sequencing was done on a sample of T cells isolated from PBMCs. The CDR3 nucleotides are TGTGCCAGCAGTTACGGAGGGCCCGGGGAAAAACTGTTTTTT. It codes for CASSYGGPGEKLFF.